The 16 T cell receptor beta chains presented below share a single source sample, sequenced in a study of cytomegalovirus exposure and HLA in healthy donors. The study ran its PCR with 60 Vbeta and 13 Jbeta primers. Method: immunoSEQ multiplex PCR; TCRdb's copy keeps in-frame clones and lacks some. The top ten hold under 2% of the sample, which has roughly 190,000 clones, 75% to 85% seen once. The source material was PBMCs. Receptors were obtained from a girl between 10 and 17 years old in good health and CMV-seropositive.

V usage is TRBV6-4 and J usage is TRBJ2-5; 7 nucleotides align to TRBD2. Germline values: CDR1 MRHNA, CDR2 SNTAGT. The trim removed 6 bases at V and 5 bases at J, leaving 6 bases unmatched. This CDR3 comprises 13 residues. The CDR3 DNA reads as TGTGCCAGCAGCTGGAGGGAGGGCGAGACCCAGTACTTC. This sequence encodes CASSWREGETQYF.

CDR3 sequence reads: CASSLGSPGQSYEQYF. The CDR3 nucleotides read TGTGCCAGCAGCTTAGGTTCACCGGGACAGTCCTACGAGCAGTACTTC. This chain links TRBV11-3 with TRBJ2-7, with TRBD1 matching 7 bases. The CDR3 length is 16 residues. Germline loops: CDR1 SGHNT, CDR2 YENEEA. Trimming removed 1 base from V and 1 base from J; junction bases left unmatched: 7.

The chain couples TRBV4-2 to TRBJ1-4; D is unclear. V lost 3 bases to trimming and J lost 8 bases, with 10 bases between them. The CDR3 is made up of 13 amino acids. CDR1 is LGHNA, CDR2 YNFKEQ, per germline. The CDR3 spells CASSQEVGEKLFF. In nucleotides, the CDR3 is TGTGCCAGCAGCCAGGAGGTTGGGGAAAAACTGTTTTTT.

CDR3 DNA: TGTGCCTGGAGCCCTCTAGCGGGGGGGGCAGATGAGCAGTTCTTC. This gives the protein CAWSPLAGGADEQFF. The chain links TRBV30 to TRBJ2-1; TRBD2 agrees at 12 bases. This CDR3 has 15 amino acids. Germline V lookup: CDR1 GTSNPN, CDR2 SVGIG (reference sequence). V dropped 3 bases and J dropped 8; count of bases not matched to a gene: 8.

This clone was seen more than once but under ten times. The chain is built from TRBV6-5 and TRBJ2-3, with 13 nucleotides matching TRBD2. The germline CDR1 and CDR2 sequences are MNHEY and SVGAGI. The CDR3 runs to 15 residues. V shed 5 bases, J shed 6 bases, and the junction held 5 bases outside the gene matches. In nucleotides, the CDR3 is TGTGCCAGCAGTCAGACTAGCGGGGGGTTTGATACGCAGTATTTT. Translation: CASSQTSGGFDTQYF.

V and J are TRBV6-1 and TRBJ2-5; a weak D match, TRBD1 (6 bases). The V end was cut by 7 bases, the J end by 3 bases, with 12 bases between. Germline V gene lookup returns CDR1 MNHNS and CDR2 SASEGT. The CDR3 runs to 13 residues. The CDR3 nucleotides are TGTGCCAGCACCGAAACAGGGAAAGAGACCCAGTACTTC. Its translation: CASTETGKETQYF.

This clone was counted a few times. V usage is TRBV19 and J usage is TRBJ2-3, with 7 bases lining up with TRBD2. Trimming at V came to 9 bases and at J to 0 bases, leaving 9 bases not matched to a gene. Germline CDR1 is LNHDA and CDR2 is SQIVND (reference sequence). CDR3 size: 15 residues. CDR3 in DNA: TGTGCCAGCAAAAGCGGGGATACTAGCACAGATACGCAGTATTTT. Translation gives CASKSGDTSTDTQYF.

The chain recombines TRBV7-9 with TRBJ2-1; TRBD2 matches at 8 bases. With 3 bases clipped from V and 4 bases from J, the junction kept 11 bases outside the gene matches. Germline V gives CDR1 SEHNR, CDR2 FQNEAQ (reference sequence). This CDR3 has 17 amino acids. CDR3 loop: CASSFGLERGNYNEQFF. The CDR3, as DNA: TGTGCCAGCAGCTTTGGCTTGGAGCGGGGGAATTACAATGAGCAGTTCTTC.

The count of this clone is one. The chain employs TRBV7-2 and TRBJ1-3, with D tentatively TRBD1 (5 bases). The CDR3 spans 16 residues. Germline V lookup: CDR1 SGHTA, CDR2 FQGNSA. The V end was cut by 6 bases, the J end by 1 base, with 16 bases between. DNA for the CDR3: TGTGCCAGCAGTGAAGGGAGGACATTGTCTGGAAACACCATATATTTT. Its protein is CASSEGRTLSGNTIYF.

The gene calls are TRBV4-1 and TRBJ2-5, with TRBD2 identical over 10 bases. V shed 1 base and J 3 bases; nucleotides not matched to a gene: 2. Germline lookup yields CDR1 MGHRA and CDR2 YSYEKL. CDR3 length: 15 amino acids. CDR3 residues: CASSQGSGGEETQYF. The CDR3 DNA sequence: TGCGCCAGCAGCCAAGGCAGCGGGGGGGAAGAGACCCAGTACTTC.

The rearrangement links TRBV15 to TRBJ2-7; TRBD2 aligns across 7 bases. This CDR3 comprises 15 residues. Germline V gene lookup returns CDR1 LNHNV and CDR2 YYDKDF (reference sequence). The trim removed 0 bases at V and 1 base at J, leaving 3 bases unmatched. CDR3 DNA: TGTGCCACCAGCAGAGAGGGGGGGGATTCCTACGAGCAGTACTTC. Protein sequence: CATSREGGDSYEQYF.

This chain uses TRBV4-1 with TRBJ1-5, with 9 bases lining up with TRBD1. From germline, CDR1 is MGHRA and CDR2 YSYEKL. The ends lost 1 base at V and 13 bases at J; junction bases unmatched: 11. The CDR3 length is 15 residues. The CDR3 spells CASSQVGQGDGRQHF. CDR3 nucleotide sequence: TGCGCCAGCAGCCAAGTGGGACAGGGCGACGGGAGACAGCATTTT.

This clone was observed a handful of times. The rearrangement uses TRBV6-5 and TRBJ1-4; D might be TRBD1 (5 bases). The CDR3 is 14 amino acids. Germline V CDR1 and CDR2: MNHEY, SVGAGI. The ends were cut back, 0 bases at V and 5 bases at J, with 7 bases in the middle. The CDR3, as DNA: TGTGCCAGCAGTTACTCTAGGGGAAATGAAAAACTGTTTTTT. As protein: CASSYSRGNEKLFF.

This rearrangement joins TRBV5-1 to TRBJ2-3; 7 nucleotides align to TRBD1. V lost 3 bases and J lost 4; bases outside the gene matches: 8. Germline V CDR1 and CDR2: SGHRS, YFSETQ. The CDR3 runs 15 residues. The CDR3 nucleotides read TGCGCCAGCAGCTCTCAGGGGGTTGAAGCAGATACGCAGTATTTT. Its protein is CASSSQGVEADTQYF.

This chain connects TRBV4-3 to TRBJ2-5, with 11 bases lining up with TRBD2. V gave up 0 bases and J gave up 0 bases; unmatched junction bases: 9. This CDR3 has 19 amino acids. Germline-derived CDR1 and CDR2 are LGHNA and YSLEER. CDR3 in DNA: TGCGCCAGCAGCCAAGATGGGCTAGCGGGGGGATATTACCAAGAGACCCAGTACTTC. Translating gives CASSQDGLAGGYYQETQYF.

The J gene is TRBJ2-7, the V gene TRBV23-1; 8 bases align to TRBD1. TRBV23-1 qualifies as an ORF whose function is uncertain. The V and J ends lost 4 bases and 6 bases, in that order; junction bases with no gene match: 14. The CDR3 runs 16 residues. The CDR3 protein is CASSRLPRDRSSEQYF. The CDR3 nucleotides read TGCGCCAGCAGTCGACTCCCCCGGGACAGGTCGTCCGAGCAGTACTTC.